Listed here are 14 T cell receptor beta chains from one sample, sequenced in a study of early T cells in non-severe SARS-CoV-2 infection. TCRdb recomputed calls from the 5' RACE reads with MiXCR, one row per CDR3 protein. The sample has about 69,000 distinct CDR3 sequences; about 10% are singletons. Sample: whole blood, taken at baseline. The receptors come from an adult who was a healthcare worker with PCR-confirmed SARS-CoV-2 infection or an uninfected control (not recorded which).

This clonotype was observed a few times. The chain employs TRBV7-9 and TRBJ2-7; TRBD2 matches 9 bases. Trimming at V came to 4 bases and at J to 11 bases, leaving 9 bases not matched to a gene. The CDR3 is 13 residues long. Germline CDR1 is SEHNR and CDR2 is FQNEAQ (reference sequence). The CDR3 DNA reads as TGTGCCAGCAGCTACAACCCTAGCGGGGCCGAGTACTTC. Residues: CASSYNPSGAEYF.

This clonotype appeared many times. This sequence joins TRBV30 and TRBJ1-1, with TRBD1 as a possible D gene (6 bases). CDR1 and CDR2 (germline): GTSNPN, SVGIG (reference sequence). Trimming took 0 bases from V and 5 from J, leaving 10 bases between them. The CDR3 contains 13 residues. The CDR3 nucleotides read TGTGCCTGGAGTGTCTCCCAGGGGACTGAAGCTTTCTTT. Translated: CAWSVSQGTEAFF.

This clonotype has a count of ten or more. This chain uses TRBV7-2 with TRBJ2-2; a weak D match, TRBD2 (6 bases). Germline CDR1 reads SGHTA; CDR2 reads FQGNSA. Trimming left V 1 base short and J 3 bases short, with 9 bases between. The CDR3 length is 15 residues. CDR3 protein: CASSLGPGDTGELFF. For the CDR3, the DNA is TGTGCCAGCAGCTTAGGGCCGGGGGACACCGGGGAGCTGTTTTTT.

The chain joins TRBV7-9 to TRBJ1-5; 7 bases are a match to TRBD1. Germline CDR1 is SEHNR and CDR2 is FQNEAQ (reference sequence). J gave up 7 bases and V 5 bases, and 8 bases lay outside the gene matches. The CDR3 sequence is 14 residues long. The CDR3 here is CASSLTGVGQPQHF. In DNA, the CDR3 is TGTGCCAGCAGCCTCACAGGGGTCGGACAGCCCCAGCATTTT.

This clonotype is deemed medium-sized. J is TRBJ1-2 and V is TRBV12-3 or TRBV12-4, with D uncertain. V was clipped by 3 bases and J by 7 bases, with 12 bases between them. CDR3 length: 13 amino acids. CDR3 protein: CASSFKLFAGYTF. DNA for the CDR3: TGTGCCAGCAGTTTCAAACTTTTTGCTGGCTACACCTTC.

This clonotype was seen a few times. This chain uses TRBV24-1 with TRBJ2-1; D remains ambiguous. Germline V gene data show CDR1 as KGHDR and CDR2 as SFDVKD. The CDR3 contains 13 residues. V gave up 2 bases and J gave up 10 bases, with 11 bases separating them. As DNA, the CDR3 is TGTGCCACCAGTGATTCGACGGTTAGCGAGCAGTTCTTC. Translated: CATSDSTVSEQFF.

This clonotype showed up many times. The V and J genes are TRBV30 and TRBJ1-2; 7 bases map to TRBD1. Trimming cost V 2 bases and J 4 bases; bases outside gene matches: 1. This CDR3 spans 12 amino acids. Per germline, CDR1 GTSNPN and CDR2 SVGIG (reference sequence). The CDR3 is CAWSRTGYGYTF. CDR3 nucleotides: TGTGCCTGGAGTAGGACAGGCTATGGCTACACCTTC.

There are a few counts of this clonotype. This rearrangement joins TRBV7-9 to TRBJ2-7; D is ambiguous. Between the trimmed V and J ends, which lost 3 bases and 6 bases, there was a span of 15 bases. CDR1 and CDR2 (germline): SEHNR, FQNEAQ (reference sequence). The CDR3 is made up of 14 amino acids. The DNA of the CDR3 is TGTGCCAGCAGCTTCAGTAGTAGTCCCTCCGAGCAGTACTTC. As protein: CASSFSSSPSEQYF.

Only a few counts were recorded for this clonotype. This chain links TRBV5-1 with TRBJ1-4, with D possibly matching TRBD1 (5 bases). The CDR3 extends over 14 amino acids. CDR1 is SGHRS, CDR2 YFSETQ, per germline. V was shortened by 5 bases and J by 6 bases, with 14 bases between the two germline ends. As DNA, the CDR3 is TGCGCCAGCAGGGTCGGGACTGATCATGAAAAACTGTTTTTT. It translates to CASRVGTDHEKLFF.

The chain couples TRBV28 to TRBJ2-3, with 7 bases lining up with TRBD1. V shed 6 bases, J shed 4 bases, and the junction held 10 bases outside the gene matches. CDR1 and CDR2 from the germline V gene are MDHEN and SYDVKM. The CDR3 extends over 15 amino acids. The CDR3 spells CASRTFMTGSDTQYF. DNA of the CDR3: TGTGCCAGCAGGACCTTCATGACAGGGTCAGATACGCAGTATTTT. Drawing the rest from reference TRBV28 and TRBJ2-3, the complete variable domain is DVKVTQSSRYLVKRTGEKVFLECVQDMDHENMFWYRQDPGLGLRLIYFSYDVKMKEKGDIPEGYSVSREKKERFSLILESASTNQTSMYLCASRTFMTGSDTQYFGPGTRLTVL.

This clonotype has at least ten counts. V and J are TRBV30 and TRBJ2-5, with D unclear. The CDR3 contains 14 residues. Trimming stripped 0 bases from V and 6 bases from J, with 14 bases between. Germline V gives CDR1 GTSNPN, CDR2 SVGIG (reference sequence). The DNA of the CDR3 is TGTGCCTGGAGTGTCGGAGAAGCTGCGAAGACCCAGTACTTC. It encodes CAWSVGEAAKTQYF.

This clonotype came up a few times. The chain is built from TRBV6-1 and TRBJ1-1; 7 nucleotides match TRBD1. Trimming at V came to 6 bases and at J to 11 bases, leaving 12 bases not matched to a gene. This CDR3 is built from 13 residues. Germline loops: CDR1 MNHNS, CDR2 SASEGT. The CDR3 DNA reads TGTGCCAGCAGCCTCCAGGGGGAAGGTGACGCTTTCTTT. This encodes CASSLQGEGDAFF.

There are a few counts of this clonotype. The chain recombines TRBV24-1 with TRBJ1-5; TRBD1 is a possible D gene (5 bases). The CDR3 sequence is 13 residues long. The V and J ends lost 3 bases and 7 bases respectively, with 9 bases between them. Germline CDR1 and CDR2: KGHDR and SFDVKD. For the CDR3, the DNA is TGTGCCACCAGTGATAGCGGGGGACAGCCCCAGCATTTT. As protein: CATSDSGGQPQHF.

This clonotype appeared many times. The V and J genes are TRBV16 and TRBJ1-1, with TRBD1 matching 7 bases. The CDR3 has 13 amino acids. Germline V gene sequence: CDR1 KGHSY, CDR2 FQNENV. Trimming took 4 bases from V and 1 from J; bases not matched to a gene: 0. CDR3 nucleotide sequence: TGTGCCAGCAGCCGGGACAGGAACACTGAAGCTTTCTTT. This encodes CASSRDRNTEAFF.